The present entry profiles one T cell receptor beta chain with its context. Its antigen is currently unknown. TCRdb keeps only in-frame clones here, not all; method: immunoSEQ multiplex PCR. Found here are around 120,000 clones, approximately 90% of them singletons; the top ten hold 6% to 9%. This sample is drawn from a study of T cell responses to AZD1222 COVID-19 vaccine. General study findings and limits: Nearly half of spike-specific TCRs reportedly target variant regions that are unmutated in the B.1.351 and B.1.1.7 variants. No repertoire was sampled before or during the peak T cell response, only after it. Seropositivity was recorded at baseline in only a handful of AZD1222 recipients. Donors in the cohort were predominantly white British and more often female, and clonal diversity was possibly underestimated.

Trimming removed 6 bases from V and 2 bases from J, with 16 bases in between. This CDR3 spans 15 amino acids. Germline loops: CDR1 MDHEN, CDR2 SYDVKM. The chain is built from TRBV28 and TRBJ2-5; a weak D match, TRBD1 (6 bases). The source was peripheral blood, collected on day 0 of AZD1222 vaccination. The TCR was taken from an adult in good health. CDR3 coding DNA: TGTGCCAGCAGATCCGGGACACTGGGACAAGAGACCCAGTACTTC. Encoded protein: CASRSGTLGQETQYF.